What follows is one T cell receptor (beta chain) and its context. Its specificity is not known. These data come from a study of cytotoxic CD8 clonotypes in ibrutinib-treated CLL. As for the study in general: Response samples were taken after a median of approximately 13 months on treatment, range 6 to 36. Notes on the study in general: The public clonotypes identified were infrequent and showed contraction or stability on treatment.

Germline V gene sequence: CDR1 MNHEY, CDR2 SMNVEV (reference sequence). Trimming left V 4 bases short and J 6 bases short, with 6 bases between. The CDR3 has 12 residues. The repertoire was sequenced with immunoSEQ multiplex PCR; TCRdb's copy has only in-frame clones and lacks some. This table holds about 150,000 clones, about 76% found once. The V and J genes are TRBV27 and TRBJ2-2; D ambiguous. The sequence was obtained from a human donor with chronic lymphocytic leukemia. Sequenced material: PBMCs, taken after 24 months of ibrutinib treatment. The CDR3 protein is CASSSSPGELFF. DNA of the CDR3: TGTGCCAGCAGTTCGTCCCCCGGGGAGCTGTTTTTT.